Following are 4 T cell receptor beta chains from one sample sequenced in a study of T cells in tuberculosis. The assay was immunoSEQ multiplex PCR, and TCRdb's table has in-frame clones only and misses some. The sample consists of 35,000 to 40,000 clones, 85% to 95% of them appearing once. Sequenced sample: PBMCs. The receptors shown here come from a donor between 10 and 35 years old with latent tuberculosis or without tuberculosis infection. Some clones in this sample may be carry-over from other donors' samples.

J is TRBJ1-1 and V is TRBV27, with D possibly matching TRBD1 (6 bases). The CDR3 spans 15 residues. The germline CDR1 and CDR2 sequences are MNHEY and SMNVEV (reference sequence). Trimming removed 6 bases at V and 6 bases at J, with 20 bases between. CDR3 sequence reads: CASRLRTQGISEAFF. Here the CDR3 DNA reads TGTGCCAGCAGACTTAGGACTCAGGGGATTTCTGAAGCTTTCTTT.

The J gene is TRBJ2-4, the V gene TRBV11-2; a weak D match, TRBD1 (6 bases). Trimming removed 5 bases at V and 1 base at J, with 21 bases between. The CDR3 spans 18 residues. Germline V gene lookup returns CDR1 SGHAT and CDR2 FQNNGV. The CDR3 is CASSPPLVPGAAKNIQYF. The CDR3 DNA reads TGTGCCAGCAGCCCACCCCTCGTTCCAGGGGCGGCCAAAAACATTCAGTACTTC.

Only one count was recorded for this clone. V and J are TRBV29-1 and TRBJ1-1; D is possibly TRBD1 (5 bases). Germline-derived CDR1 and CDR2 are SQVTM and ANQGSEA. V lost 5 bases and J lost 4, with 14 bases in between. The CDR3 is 13 residues long. For the CDR3, the DNA is TGCAGCGTTCTGGCCCAGGGAAGCACTGAAGCTTTCTTT. Translated: CSVLAQGSTEAFF.

The rearrangement uses TRBV5-1 and TRBJ1-2, with a tentative D call TRBD1 (5 bases). Germline CDR1 SGHRS, CDR2 YFSETQ. The V end lost 0 bases, the J end lost 7 bases, and 25 bases lay between the germline ends. This CDR3 spans 18 amino acids. In nucleotides, the CDR3 is TGCGCCAGCAGCTTGGCACCAACAGGAAAACATGGCGTGGGTGGCTACACCTTC. Its translation is CASSLAPTGKHGVGGYTF.